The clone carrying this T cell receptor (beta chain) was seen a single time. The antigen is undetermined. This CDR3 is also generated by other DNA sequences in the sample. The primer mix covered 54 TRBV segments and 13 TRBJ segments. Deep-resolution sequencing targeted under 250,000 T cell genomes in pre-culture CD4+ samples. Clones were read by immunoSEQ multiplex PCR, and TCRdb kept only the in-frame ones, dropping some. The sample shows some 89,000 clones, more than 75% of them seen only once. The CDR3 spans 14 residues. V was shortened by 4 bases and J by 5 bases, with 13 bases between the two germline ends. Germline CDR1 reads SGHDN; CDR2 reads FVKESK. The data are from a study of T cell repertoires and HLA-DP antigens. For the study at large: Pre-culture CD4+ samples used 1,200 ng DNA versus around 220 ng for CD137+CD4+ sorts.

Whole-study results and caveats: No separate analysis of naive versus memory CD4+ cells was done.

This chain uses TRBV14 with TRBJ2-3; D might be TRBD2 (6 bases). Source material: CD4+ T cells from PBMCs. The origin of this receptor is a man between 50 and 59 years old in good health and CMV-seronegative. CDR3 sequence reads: CASSPRLVGDTQYF. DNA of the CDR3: TGTGCCAGCAGCCCCAGACTAGTGGGAGATACGCAGTATTTT.